This TCR beta chain was captured in a study of blood T cell repertoires in COVID-19. In the study overall: COVID-19 samples, acute and convalescent, were from the United States, Italy and Spain.

This clone was detected only a few times. The method was immunoSEQ multiplex PCR; TCRdb's version includes in-frame clones alone and lacks a portion of them. The table has hundreds of thousands of clones, 86% seen once; the top ten hold more than 2%. Germline assignment: CDR1 MNHEY and CDR2 SVGAGI. The CDR3 runs 15 residues. Trimming stripped 10 bases from V and 1 base from J, with 19 bases between. Input material: PBMCs or T cells enriched from blood (not recorded which). This receptor was taken from a woman between 50 and 59 years old who had recovered from COVID-19. The J gene is TRBJ1-1, the V gene TRBV6-5; unclear D gene. The chain's CDR3 is CATTRTGIGNTEAFF. CDR3 DNA: TGTGCCACTACTCGGACGGGGATAGGGAACACTGAAGCTTTCTTT.